The present T cell receptor (beta chain) was sequenced within a study of blood T cell repertoires in COVID-19. Overall study context: There were acute and convalescent COVID-19 samples, and they came from the United States, Italy and Spain.

The V gene's germline CDR1 is SGHTA and CDR2 FQGNSA. The trim removed 3 bases at V and 3 bases at J, leaving 6 bases unmatched. CDR3 length equals 15 residues. The assay was immunoSEQ multiplex PCR, and TCRdb's table has in-frame clones only and misses some. This table holds about 230,000 clones, approximately 88% found once. This clone was detected a few times. The receptor was isolated from a man aged 35 to 55 with acute or convalescent COVID-19. The genes are TRBV7-2 and TRBJ1-1, with 8 positions matching TRBD1. Sequencing used peripheral blood. CDR3 DNA: TGTGCCAGCAGCTTCAGGGGGCGCGGGGACACTGAAGCTTTCTTT. It codes for CASSFRGRGDTEAFF.